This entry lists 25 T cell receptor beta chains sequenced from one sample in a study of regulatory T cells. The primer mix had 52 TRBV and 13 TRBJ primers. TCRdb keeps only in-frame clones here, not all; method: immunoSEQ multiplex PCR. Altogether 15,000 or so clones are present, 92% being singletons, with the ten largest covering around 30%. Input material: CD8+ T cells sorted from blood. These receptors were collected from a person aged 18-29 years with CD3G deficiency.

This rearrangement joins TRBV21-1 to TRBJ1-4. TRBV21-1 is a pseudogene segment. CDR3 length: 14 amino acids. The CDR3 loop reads CASSYGTDNEKLFF. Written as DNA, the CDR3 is TGTGCCAGCAGCTATGGGACGGACAATGAAAAACTGTTTTTT.

Here the CDR3 reads CASTPGKGPGYTF. CDR3 in DNA: TGTGCCAGCACCCCGGGTAAGGGGCCCGGCTACACCTTC. This chain uses TRBV6-5 with TRBJ1-2, with D perhaps matching TRBD1 (5 bases). V was shortened by 7 bases and J by 8 bases, with 17 bases between the two germline ends. Germline lookup yields CDR1 MNHEY and CDR2 SVGAGI. The CDR3 extends over 13 amino acids.

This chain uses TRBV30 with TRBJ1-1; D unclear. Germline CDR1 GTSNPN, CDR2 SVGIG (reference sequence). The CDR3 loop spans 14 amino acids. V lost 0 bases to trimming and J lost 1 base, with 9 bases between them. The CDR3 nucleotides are TGTGCCTGGAGTGTACTTACGGGGAACACTGAAGCTTTCTTT. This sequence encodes CAWSVLTGNTEAFF.

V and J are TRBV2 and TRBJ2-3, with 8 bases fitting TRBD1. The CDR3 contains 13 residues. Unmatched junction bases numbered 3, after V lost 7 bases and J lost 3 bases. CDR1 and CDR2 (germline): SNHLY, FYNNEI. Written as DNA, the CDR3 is TGTGCCAGCACAGGGGGCACGACAGATACGCAGTATTTT. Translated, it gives CASTGGTTDTQYF.

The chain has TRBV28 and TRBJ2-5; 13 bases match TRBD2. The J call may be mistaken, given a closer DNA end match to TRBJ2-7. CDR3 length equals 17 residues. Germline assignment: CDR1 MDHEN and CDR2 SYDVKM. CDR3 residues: CASSSSLTSGRAYEQYF. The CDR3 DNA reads TGTGCCAGCAGTTCTTCCTTAACTAGCGGGAGGGCCTACGAGCAGTACTTC.

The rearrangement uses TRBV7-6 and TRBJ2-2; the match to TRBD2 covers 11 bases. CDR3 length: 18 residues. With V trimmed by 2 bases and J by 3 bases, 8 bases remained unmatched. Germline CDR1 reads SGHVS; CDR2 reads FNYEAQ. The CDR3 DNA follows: TGTGCCAGCAGCTTAAGGCTAGCGGGGGGCCTTTACACCGGGGAGCTGTTTTTT. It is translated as CASSLRLAGGLYTGELFF.

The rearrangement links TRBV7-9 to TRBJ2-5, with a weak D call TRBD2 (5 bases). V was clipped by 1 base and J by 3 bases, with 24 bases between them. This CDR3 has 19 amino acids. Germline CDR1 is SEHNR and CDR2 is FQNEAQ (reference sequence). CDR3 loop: CASSLGLGPGFRREETQYF. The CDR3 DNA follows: TGTGCCAGCAGCTTAGGGCTGGGTCCGGGGTTCAGAAGGGAAGAGACCCAGTACTTC.

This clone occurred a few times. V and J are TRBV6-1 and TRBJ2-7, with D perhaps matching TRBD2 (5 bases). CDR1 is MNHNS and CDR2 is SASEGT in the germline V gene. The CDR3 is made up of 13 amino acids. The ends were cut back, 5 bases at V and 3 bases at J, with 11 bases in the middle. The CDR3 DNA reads TGTGCCAGCAGTATTAGCGTATACTACGAGCAGTACTTC. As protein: CASSISVYYEQYF.

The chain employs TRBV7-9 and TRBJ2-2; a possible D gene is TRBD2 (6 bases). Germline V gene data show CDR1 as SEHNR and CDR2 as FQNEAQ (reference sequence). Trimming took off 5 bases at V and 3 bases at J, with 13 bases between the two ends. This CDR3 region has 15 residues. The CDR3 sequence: CASSPPGVDTGELFF. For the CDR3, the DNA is TGTGCCAGCAGCCCCCCGGGGGTCGACACCGGGGAGCTGTTTTTT.

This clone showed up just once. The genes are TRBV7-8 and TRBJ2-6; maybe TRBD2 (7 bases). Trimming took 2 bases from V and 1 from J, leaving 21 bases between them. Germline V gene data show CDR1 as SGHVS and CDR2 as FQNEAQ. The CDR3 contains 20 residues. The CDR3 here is CASSLSARGALGSGANVLTF. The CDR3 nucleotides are TGTGCCAGCAGCTTATCCGCTCGGGGGGCGCTTGGATCTGGGGCCAACGTCCTGACTTTC.

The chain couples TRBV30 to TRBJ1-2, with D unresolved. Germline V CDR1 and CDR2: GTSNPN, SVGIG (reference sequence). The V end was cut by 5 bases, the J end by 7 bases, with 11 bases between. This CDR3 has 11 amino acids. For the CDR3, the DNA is TGTGCCTGGTCCCCCGAGTCTGGCTACACCTTC. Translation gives CAWSPESGYTF.

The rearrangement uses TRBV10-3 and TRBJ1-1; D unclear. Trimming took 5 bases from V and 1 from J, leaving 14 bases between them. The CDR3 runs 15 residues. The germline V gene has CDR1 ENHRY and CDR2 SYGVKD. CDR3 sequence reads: CAISPLSLTNTEAFF. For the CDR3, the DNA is TGTGCCATCAGTCCTTTATCCCTCACGAACACTGAAGCTTTCTTT.

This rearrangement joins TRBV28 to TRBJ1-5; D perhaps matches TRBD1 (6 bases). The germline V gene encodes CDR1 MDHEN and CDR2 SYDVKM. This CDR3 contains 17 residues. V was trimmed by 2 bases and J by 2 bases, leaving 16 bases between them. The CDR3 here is CASSLGIGGHGNQPQHF. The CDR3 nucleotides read TGTGCCAGCAGTTTAGGGATCGGGGGGCATGGCAATCAGCCCCAGCATTTT.

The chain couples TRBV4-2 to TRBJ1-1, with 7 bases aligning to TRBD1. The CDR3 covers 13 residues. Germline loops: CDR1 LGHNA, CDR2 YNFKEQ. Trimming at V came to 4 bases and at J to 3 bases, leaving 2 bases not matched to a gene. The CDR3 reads CASSPGQHTEAFF. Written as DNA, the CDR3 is TGTGCCAGCAGCCCGGGACAGCACACTGAAGCTTTCTTT.

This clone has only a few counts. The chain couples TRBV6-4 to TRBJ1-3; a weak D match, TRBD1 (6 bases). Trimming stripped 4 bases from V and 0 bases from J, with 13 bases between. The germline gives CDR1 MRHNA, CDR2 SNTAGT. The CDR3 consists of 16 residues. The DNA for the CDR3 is TGTGCCAGCAGTGTAATCAGGGGAACCTCTGGAAACACCATATATTTT. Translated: CASSVIRGTSGNTIYF.

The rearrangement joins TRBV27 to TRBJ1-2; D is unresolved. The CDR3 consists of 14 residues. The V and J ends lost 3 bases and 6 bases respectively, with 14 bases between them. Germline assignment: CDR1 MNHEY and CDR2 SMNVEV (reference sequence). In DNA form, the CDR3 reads TGTGCCAGCAGTTTTTACCCTAAGGTGGATGGCTACACCTTC. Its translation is CASSFYPKVDGYTF.

CDR3 nucleotides: TGTGCCAGCAGCTATGGACCAACGGGAGAGCAGTACTTC. Translated, it gives CASSYGPTGEQYF. This sequence joins TRBV7-6 and TRBJ2-7; D might be TRBD2 (5 bases). Germline assignment: CDR1 SGHVS and CDR2 FNYEAQ. The V gene lost 4 bases and the J gene lost 7 bases, with 14 bases spanning the gap. CDR3 size: 13 residues.

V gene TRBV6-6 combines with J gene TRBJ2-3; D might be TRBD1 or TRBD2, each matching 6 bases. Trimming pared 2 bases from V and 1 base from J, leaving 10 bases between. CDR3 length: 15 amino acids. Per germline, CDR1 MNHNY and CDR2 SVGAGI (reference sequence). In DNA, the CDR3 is TGTGCCAGCAGTTACGTTCGGGGGCGCACAGATACGCAGTATTTT. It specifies CASSYVRGRTDTQYF.

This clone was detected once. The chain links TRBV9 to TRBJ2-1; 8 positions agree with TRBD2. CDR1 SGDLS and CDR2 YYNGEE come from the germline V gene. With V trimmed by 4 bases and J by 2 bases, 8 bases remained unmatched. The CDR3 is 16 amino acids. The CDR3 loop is CASSPRLASAYNEQFF. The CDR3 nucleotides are TGTGCCAGCAGCCCCCGACTAGCGTCGGCCTACAATGAGCAGTTCTTC.

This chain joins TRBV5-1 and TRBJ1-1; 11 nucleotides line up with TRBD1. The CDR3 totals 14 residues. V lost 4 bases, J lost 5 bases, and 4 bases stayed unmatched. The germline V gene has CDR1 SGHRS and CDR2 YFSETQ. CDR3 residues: CASSPGQGVTEAFF. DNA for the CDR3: TGCGCCAGCAGCCCGGGACAGGGGGTAACTGAAGCTTTCTTT.

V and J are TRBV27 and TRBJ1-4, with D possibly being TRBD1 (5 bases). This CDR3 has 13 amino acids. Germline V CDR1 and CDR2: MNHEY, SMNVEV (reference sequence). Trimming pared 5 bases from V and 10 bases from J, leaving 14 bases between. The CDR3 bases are TGTGCCAGCAGTGCCGACGGGGGAGGAAAACTGTTTTTT. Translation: CASSADGGGKLFF.

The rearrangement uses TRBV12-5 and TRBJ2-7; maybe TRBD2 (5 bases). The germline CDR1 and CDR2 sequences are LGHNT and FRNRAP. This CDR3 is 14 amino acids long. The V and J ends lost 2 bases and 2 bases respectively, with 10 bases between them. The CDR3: CASGLNGKPYEQYF. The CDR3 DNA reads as TGTGCTAGTGGTTTGAACGGGAAGCCCTACGAGCAGTACTTC.

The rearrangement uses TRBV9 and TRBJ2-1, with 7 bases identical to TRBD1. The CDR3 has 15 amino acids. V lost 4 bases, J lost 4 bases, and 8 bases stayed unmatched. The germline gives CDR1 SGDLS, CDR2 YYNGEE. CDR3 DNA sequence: TGTGCCAGCAGCCCGACAGGGCAGCTATACAATGAGCAGTTCTTC. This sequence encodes CASSPTGQLYNEQFF.

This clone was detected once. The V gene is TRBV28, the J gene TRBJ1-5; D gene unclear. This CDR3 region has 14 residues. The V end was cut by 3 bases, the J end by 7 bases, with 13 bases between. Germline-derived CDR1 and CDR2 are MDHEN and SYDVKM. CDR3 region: CASSFDEFGQPQHF. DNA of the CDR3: TGTGCCAGCAGTTTTGATGAATTTGGCCAGCCCCAGCATTTT.

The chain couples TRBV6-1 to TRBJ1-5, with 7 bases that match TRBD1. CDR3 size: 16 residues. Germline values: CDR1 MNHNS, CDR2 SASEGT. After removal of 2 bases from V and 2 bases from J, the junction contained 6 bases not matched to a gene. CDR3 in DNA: TGTGCCAGCAGTGAATGGGACCAGGGGGGCAATCAGCCCCAGCATTTT. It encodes CASSEWDQGGNQPQHF.